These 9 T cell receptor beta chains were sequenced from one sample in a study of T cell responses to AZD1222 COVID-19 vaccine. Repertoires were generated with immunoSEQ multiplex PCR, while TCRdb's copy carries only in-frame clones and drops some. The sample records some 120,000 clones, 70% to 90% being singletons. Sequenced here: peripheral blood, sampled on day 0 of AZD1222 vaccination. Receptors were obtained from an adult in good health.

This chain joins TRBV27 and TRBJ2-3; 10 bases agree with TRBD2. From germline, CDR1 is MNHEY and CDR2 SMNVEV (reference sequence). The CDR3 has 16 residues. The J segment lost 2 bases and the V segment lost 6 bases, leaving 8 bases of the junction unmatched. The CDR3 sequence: CASSPLLAGFTDTQYF. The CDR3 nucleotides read TGTGCCAGCAGCCCCCTACTAGCGGGATTCACAGATACGCAGTATTTT.

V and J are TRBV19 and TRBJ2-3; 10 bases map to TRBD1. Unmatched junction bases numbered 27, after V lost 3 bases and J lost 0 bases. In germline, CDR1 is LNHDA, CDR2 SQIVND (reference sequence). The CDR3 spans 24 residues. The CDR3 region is CASSIRFIASDRGIAAASTDTQYF. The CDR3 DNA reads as TGTGCCAGTAGTATCAGGTTTATCGCATCGGACAGGGGGATAGCGGCCGCTAGCACAGATACGCAGTATTTT. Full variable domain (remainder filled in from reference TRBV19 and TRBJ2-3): DGGITQSPKYLFRKEGQNVTLSCEQNLNHDAMYWYRQDPGQGLRLIYYSQIVNDFQKGDIAEGYSVSREKKESFPLTVTSAQKNPTAFYLCASSIRFIASDRGIAAASTDTQYFGPGTRLTVL.

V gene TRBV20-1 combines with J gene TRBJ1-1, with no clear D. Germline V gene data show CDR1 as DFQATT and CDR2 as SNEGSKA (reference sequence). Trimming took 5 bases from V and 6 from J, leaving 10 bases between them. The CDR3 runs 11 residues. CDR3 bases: TGCAGTGCTCTACAAGCTGCTGAAGCTTTCTTT. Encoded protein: CSALQAAEAFF.

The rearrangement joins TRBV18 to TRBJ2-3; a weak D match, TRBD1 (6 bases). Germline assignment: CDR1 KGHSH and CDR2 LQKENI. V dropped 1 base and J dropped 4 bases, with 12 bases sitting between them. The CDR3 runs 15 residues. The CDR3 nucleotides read TGTGCCAGCTCACCACGACAGGTGAGGGCAGATACGCAGTATTTT. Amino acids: CASSPRQVRADTQYF.

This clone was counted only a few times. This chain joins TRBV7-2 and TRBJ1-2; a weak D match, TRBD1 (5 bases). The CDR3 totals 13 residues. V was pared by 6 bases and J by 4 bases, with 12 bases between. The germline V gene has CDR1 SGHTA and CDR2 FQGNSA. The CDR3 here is CASSPRGAYGYTF. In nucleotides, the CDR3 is TGTGCCAGCAGTCCCCGAGGGGCCTATGGCTACACCTTC.

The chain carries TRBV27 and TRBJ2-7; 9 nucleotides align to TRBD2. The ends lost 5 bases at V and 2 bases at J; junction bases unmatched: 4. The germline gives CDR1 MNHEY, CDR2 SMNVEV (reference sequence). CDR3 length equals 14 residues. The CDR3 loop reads CASSQRGGAYEQYF. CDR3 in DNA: TGTGCCAGCAGTCAGCGCGGGGGGGCCTACGAGCAGTACTTC.

DNA of the CDR3: TGTGCCAGCAGCTCAATCGAAACAGGCAATGAAAAACTGTTTTTT. Translated, it gives CASSSIETGNEKLFF. V usage is TRBV7-9 and J usage is TRBJ1-4; the D gene is possibly TRBD1 (5 bases). Germline V CDR1 and CDR2: SEHNR, FQNEAQ (reference sequence). Trimming cost V 4 bases and J 5 bases, with 14 bases left between them. This CDR3 contains 15 residues.

The CDR3 nucleotides read TGTGCCAGCTCACCAGTTTCCTACAATGAGCAGTTCTTC. Its protein product is CASSPVSYNEQFF. The chain recombines TRBV18 with TRBJ2-1; D remains unclear. Germline V lookup: CDR1 KGHSH, CDR2 LQKENI. Trimming took off 2 bases at V and 1 base at J, with 3 bases between the two ends. The CDR3 loop spans 13 amino acids.

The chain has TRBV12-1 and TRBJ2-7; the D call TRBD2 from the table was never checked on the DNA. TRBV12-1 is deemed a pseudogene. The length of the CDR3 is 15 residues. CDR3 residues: CASSTWTSGRYEQYF. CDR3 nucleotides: TGTGCCAGCAGCACTTGGACTAGCGGGAGGTACGAGCAGTACTTC.